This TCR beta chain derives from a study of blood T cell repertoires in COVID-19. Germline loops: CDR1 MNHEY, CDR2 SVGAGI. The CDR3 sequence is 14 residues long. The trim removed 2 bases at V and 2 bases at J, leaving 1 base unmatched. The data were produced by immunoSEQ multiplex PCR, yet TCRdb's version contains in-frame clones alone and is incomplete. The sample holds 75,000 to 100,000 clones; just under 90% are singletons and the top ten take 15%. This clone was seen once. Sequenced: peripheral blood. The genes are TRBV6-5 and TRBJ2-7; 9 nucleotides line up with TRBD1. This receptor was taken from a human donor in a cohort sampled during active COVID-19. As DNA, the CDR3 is TGTGCCAGCAGTTACAGACAGGGGGCCTACGAGCAGTACTTC. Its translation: CASSYRQGAYEQYF.